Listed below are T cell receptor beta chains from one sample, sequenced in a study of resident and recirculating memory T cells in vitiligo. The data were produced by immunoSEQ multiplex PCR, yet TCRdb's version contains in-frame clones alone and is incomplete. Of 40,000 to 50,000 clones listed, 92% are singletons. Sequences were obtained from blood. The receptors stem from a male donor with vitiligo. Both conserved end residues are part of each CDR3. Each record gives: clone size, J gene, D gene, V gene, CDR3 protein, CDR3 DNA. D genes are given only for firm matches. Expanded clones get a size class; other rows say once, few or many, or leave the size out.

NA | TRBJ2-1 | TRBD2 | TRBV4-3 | CASSQEGVSGGSYNEQFF | TGCGCCAGCAGCCAAGAGGGGGTTAGCGGGGGGTCCTACAATGAGCAGTTCTTC
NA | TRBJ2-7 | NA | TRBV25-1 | CASSDSSPYEQYF | TGTGCCAGCAGTGATTCCTCTCCCTACGAGCAGTACTTC
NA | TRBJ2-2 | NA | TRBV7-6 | CASSLAIFGSGELFF | TGTGCCAGCAGCTTAGCCATATTTGGCTCCGGGGAGCTGTTTTTT
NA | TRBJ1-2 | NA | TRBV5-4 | CASSRENANYGYTF | TGTGCCAGCAGCCGGGAAAACGCTAACTATGGCTACACCTTC
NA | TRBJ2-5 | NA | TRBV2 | CASSEAGEPSQETQYF | TGTGCCAGCAGTGAAGCGGGCGAACCCTCTCAAGAGACCCAGTACTTC
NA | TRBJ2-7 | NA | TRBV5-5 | CASSLGGGEQYF | TGTGCCAGCAGCTTGGGAGGCGGCGAGCAGTACTTC
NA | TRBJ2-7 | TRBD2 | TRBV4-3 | CASSPRLAGNEQYF | TGCGCCAGCAGCCCACGACTAGCGGGGAACGAGCAGTACTTC
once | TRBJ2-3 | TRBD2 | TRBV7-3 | CASSKISGGLPYF | TGTGCCAGCAGCAAAATTAGCGGGGGGCTCCCGTATTTT
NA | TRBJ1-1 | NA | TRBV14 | CASSQVMRTEAFF | TGTGCCAGCAGCCAAGTGATGAGAACTGAAGCTTTCTTT
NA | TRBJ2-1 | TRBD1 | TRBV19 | CASSNSYRGDNEQFF | TGTGCCAGTAGCAACTCGTACAGGGGAGACAATGAGCAGTTCTTC
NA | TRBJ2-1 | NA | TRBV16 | CASSRFSGGTGEQFF | TGTGCCAGCAGCCGCTTTAGTGGTGGAACGGGTGAGCAGTTCTTC
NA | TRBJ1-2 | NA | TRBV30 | CAWSETQGLGGYTF | TGTGCCTGGAGTGAAACACAGGGTCTTGGTGGCTACACCTTC
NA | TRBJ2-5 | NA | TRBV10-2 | CASSSSLETQYF | TGCGCCAGCAGTTCTAGCTTGGAGACCCAGTACTTC
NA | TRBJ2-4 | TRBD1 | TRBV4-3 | CASSQGQGAFQYF | TGCGCCAGCAGCCAAGGACAGGGGGCATTTCAGTACTTC
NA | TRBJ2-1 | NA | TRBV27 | CASRLGGSPNEQFF | TGTGCCAGCAGATTAGGGGGGTCCCCCAATGAGCAGTTCTTC
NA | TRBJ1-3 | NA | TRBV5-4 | CASSSIGETGNTIYF | TGTGCCAGCAGCTCCATAGGGGAAACTGGAAACACCATATATTTT
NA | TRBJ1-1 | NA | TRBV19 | CASSRGDQGTEAFF | TGTGCCAGTAGTAGGGGAGATCAGGGGACTGAAGCTTTCTTT
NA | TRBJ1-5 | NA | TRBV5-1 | CASSLTTNQPQHF | TGCGCCAGCAGCTTGACCACTAATCAGCCCCAGCATTTT
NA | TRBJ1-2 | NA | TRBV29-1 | CSVEGGSGNYGYTF | TGCAGCGTTGAAGGAGGTTCCGGGAACTATGGCTACACCTTC
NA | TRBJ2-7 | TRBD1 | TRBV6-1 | CASSAGTGGGVMQYF | TGTGCCAGCAGTGCCGGGACAGGGGGAGGAGTAATGCAGTACTTC
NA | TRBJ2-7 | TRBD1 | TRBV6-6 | CASRETGDYEQYF | TGTGCCAGCAGAGAGACAGGGGACTACGAGCAGTACTTC
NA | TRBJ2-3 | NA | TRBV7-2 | CASSLGPGERADTQYF | TGTGCCAGCAGCTTAGGACCCGGGGAGAGGGCGGATACGCAGTATTTT
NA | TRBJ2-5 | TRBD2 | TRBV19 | CASSIRGTSGLTGTQYF | TGTGCCAGTAGTATCCGAGGGACTAGCGGATTGACGGGGACCCAGTACTTC
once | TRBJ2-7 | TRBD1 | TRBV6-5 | CASRKGTGLGEQYF | TGTGCCAGCAGGAAAGGGACAGGGCTGGGGGAGCAGTACTTC
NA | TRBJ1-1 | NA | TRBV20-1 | CSARGGAPAFF | TGCAGTGCTAGAGGCGGAGCCCCAGCTTTCTTT
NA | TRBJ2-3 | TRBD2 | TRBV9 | CASSVARGSGGSTDTQYF | TGTGCCAGCAGCGTAGCTAGGGGAAGCGGGGGGTCAACAGATACGCAGTATTTT
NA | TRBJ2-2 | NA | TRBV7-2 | CASSFIGQNTGELFF | TGTGCCAGCAGTTTTATTGGGCAGAACACCGGGGAGCTGTTTTTT
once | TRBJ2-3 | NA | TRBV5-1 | CASVGGLSDTQYF | TGCGCCAGCGTGGGAGGCCTTTCAGATACGCAGTATTTT
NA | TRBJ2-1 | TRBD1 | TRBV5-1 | CASSTGQGISNEQFF | TGCGCCAGCAGCACCGGACAGGGTATTTCCAATGAGCAGTTCTTC
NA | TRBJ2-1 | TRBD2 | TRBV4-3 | CASSQDLAGVRSNEQFF | TGCGCCAGCAGCCAAGATCTAGCGGGGGTGAGATCCAATGAGCAGTTCTTC
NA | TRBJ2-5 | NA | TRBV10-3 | CATEGDTGTSETQYF | TGTGCCACCGAGGGGGATACCGGGACCTCAGAGACCCAGTACTTC
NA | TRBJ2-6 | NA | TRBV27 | CASRSGANVLTF | TGTGCCAGTCGGTCTGGGGCCAACGTCCTGACTTTC
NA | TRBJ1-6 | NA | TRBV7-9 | CASSFETDVFTLHF | TGTGCCAGCAGCTTCGAGACAGACGTATTCACCCTCCACTTT
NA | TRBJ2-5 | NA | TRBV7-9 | CASSPSLSETQYF | TGTGCCAGCAGCCCCTCCCTCTCCGAGACCCAGTACTTC
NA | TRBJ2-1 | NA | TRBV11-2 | CASSLASSYNEQFF | TGTGCCAGCAGCTTAGCTAGCTCCTACAATGAGCAGTTCTTC
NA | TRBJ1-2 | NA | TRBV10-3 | CAIRDIQRGGPANYGYTF | TGTGCCATCAGGGACATCCAAAGAGGGGGACCAGCTAACTATGGCTACACCTTC
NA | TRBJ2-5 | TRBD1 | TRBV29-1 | CSVNRGETQYF | TGCAGCGTTAACAGGGGGGAGACCCAGTACTTC
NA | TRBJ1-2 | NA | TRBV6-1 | CASGGGYTF | TGTGCCAGCGGGGGGGGCTACACCTTC
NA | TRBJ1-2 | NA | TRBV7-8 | CASSLEGLGYGYTF | TGTGCCAGCAGCTTAGAGGGGCTGGGCTATGGCTACACCTTC
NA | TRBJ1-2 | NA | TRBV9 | CASSPTGGAGNYGYTF | TGTGCCAGCAGCCCCACGGGGGGGGCGGGAAACTATGGCTACACCTTC
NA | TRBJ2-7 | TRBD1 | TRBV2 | CASSPPRDRDYEQYF | TGTGCCAGCAGTCCCCCCCGGGACAGGGACTACGAGCAGTACTTC
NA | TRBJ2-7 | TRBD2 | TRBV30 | CACPGPSGGSYEQYF | TGTGCCTGCCCGGGCCCTAGCGGGGGGTCCTACGAGCAGTACTTC
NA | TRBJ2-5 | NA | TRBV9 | CASSVTGGKVETQYF | TGTGCCAGCAGCGTAACGGGGGGCAAGGTAGAGACCCAGTACTTC
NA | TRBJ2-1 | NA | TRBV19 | CASSYTPYNEQFF | TGTGCCAGTAGTTACACCCCTTACAATGAGCAGTTCTTC
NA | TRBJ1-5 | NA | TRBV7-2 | CASSPYSNQPQHF | TGTGCCAGCAGCCCTTATAGCAATCAGCCCCAGCATTTT
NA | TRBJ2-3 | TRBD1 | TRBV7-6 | CASSLAMMGQGKYF | TGTGCCAGCAGCTTAGCGATGATGGGACAGGGAAAGTATTTT
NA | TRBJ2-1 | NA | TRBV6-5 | CASSTGVDGEQFF | TGTGCCAGCAGTACCGGGGTCGATGGTGAGCAGTTCTTC
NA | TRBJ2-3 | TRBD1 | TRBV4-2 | CASSQVQGSVADTQYF | TGTGCCAGCAGCCAGGTACAGGGGAGTGTAGCAGATACGCAGTATTTT
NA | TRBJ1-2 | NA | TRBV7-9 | CASSLSQGGYTF | TGTGCCAGCAGCTTATCTCAGGGAGGCTACACCTTC
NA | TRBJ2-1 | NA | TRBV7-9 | CASSLALREYNEQFF | TGTGCCAGCAGCTTAGCGCTGAGAGAATACAATGAGCAGTTCTTC
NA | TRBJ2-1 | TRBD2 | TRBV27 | CASSVGLAGTNEQFF | TGTGCCAGCAGTGTAGGACTAGCGGGGACCAATGAGCAGTTCTTC
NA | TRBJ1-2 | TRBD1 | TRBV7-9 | CASSLGTGGNKNGYTF | TGTGCCAGCAGCTTAGGCACAGGGGGGAATAAGAATGGCTACACCTTC
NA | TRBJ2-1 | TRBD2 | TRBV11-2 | CASSMHSGGSAYNEQFF | TGTGCCAGCAGCATGCATTCCGGGGGGAGTGCCTACAATGAGCAGTTCTTC
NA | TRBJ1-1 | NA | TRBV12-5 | CASGLRVGNTEAFF | TGTGCTAGTGGTTTGCGCGTCGGGAACACTGAAGCTTTCTTT
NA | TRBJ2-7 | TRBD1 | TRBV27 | CASSLYRGPYEQYF | TGTGCCAGCAGTTTATACAGGGGTCCCTACGAGCAGTACTTC
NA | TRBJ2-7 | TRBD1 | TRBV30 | CAWSLLTGAAEQYF | TGTGCCTGGAGTCTTCTAACAGGGGCCGCCGAGCAGTACTTC
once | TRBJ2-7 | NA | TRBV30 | CAWSVSWSDEQYF | TGTGCCTGGAGTGTTTCTTGGAGTGACGAGCAGTACTTC
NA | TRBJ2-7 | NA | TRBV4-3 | CASSHAVGGQSSYEQYF | TGCGCCAGCAGCCACGCCGTTGGGGGACAAAGCTCCTACGAGCAGTACTTC
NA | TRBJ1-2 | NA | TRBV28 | CASIGGWPWGYTF | TGTGCCAGCATTGGGGGGTGGCCTTGGGGCTACACCTTC